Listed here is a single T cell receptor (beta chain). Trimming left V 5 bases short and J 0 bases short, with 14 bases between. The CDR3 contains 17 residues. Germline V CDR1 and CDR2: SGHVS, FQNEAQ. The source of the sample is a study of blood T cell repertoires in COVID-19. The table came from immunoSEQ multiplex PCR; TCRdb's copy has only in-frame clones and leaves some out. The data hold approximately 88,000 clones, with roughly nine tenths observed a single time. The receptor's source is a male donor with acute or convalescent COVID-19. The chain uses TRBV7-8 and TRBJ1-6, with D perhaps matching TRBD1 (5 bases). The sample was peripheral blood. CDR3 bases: TGTGCCAGCAGCCCAAGGCAGGGCAGCTCCTATAATTCACCCCTCCACTTT. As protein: CASSPRQGSSYNSPLHF.